The T cell receptor (beta chain) described here comes from a study of patients and donors after allogeneic stem cell transplantation. This clonotype showed up just a few times. TCRdb re-called the RT-PCR reads with MiXCR, one entry per CDR3 protein. Here the sample spans some 880,000 distinct CDR3 sequences, more than 15% being singletons. CDR1 is MNHEY, CDR2 SVGEGT, per germline. V shed 6 bases, J shed 4 bases, and the junction held 9 bases outside the gene matches. This CDR3 comprises 17 residues. The chain has TRBV6-2 or TRBV6-3 and TRBJ2-1; 13 bases are a match to TRBD2. The sample taken for sequencing was blood, either unsorted or a sorted T cell fraction (not recorded which). This receptor was obtained from a human donor who was either an allogeneic HSCT recipient or a stem cell or donor lymphocyte infusion donor (not recorded which). It is not recorded whose cells these are; they may come from a transplant donor. This CDR3 is CASSPGTSGENYNEQFF. The CDR3 DNA reads as TGTGCCAGCAGCCCCGGGACTAGCGGGGAAAATTACAATGAGCAGTTCTTC.